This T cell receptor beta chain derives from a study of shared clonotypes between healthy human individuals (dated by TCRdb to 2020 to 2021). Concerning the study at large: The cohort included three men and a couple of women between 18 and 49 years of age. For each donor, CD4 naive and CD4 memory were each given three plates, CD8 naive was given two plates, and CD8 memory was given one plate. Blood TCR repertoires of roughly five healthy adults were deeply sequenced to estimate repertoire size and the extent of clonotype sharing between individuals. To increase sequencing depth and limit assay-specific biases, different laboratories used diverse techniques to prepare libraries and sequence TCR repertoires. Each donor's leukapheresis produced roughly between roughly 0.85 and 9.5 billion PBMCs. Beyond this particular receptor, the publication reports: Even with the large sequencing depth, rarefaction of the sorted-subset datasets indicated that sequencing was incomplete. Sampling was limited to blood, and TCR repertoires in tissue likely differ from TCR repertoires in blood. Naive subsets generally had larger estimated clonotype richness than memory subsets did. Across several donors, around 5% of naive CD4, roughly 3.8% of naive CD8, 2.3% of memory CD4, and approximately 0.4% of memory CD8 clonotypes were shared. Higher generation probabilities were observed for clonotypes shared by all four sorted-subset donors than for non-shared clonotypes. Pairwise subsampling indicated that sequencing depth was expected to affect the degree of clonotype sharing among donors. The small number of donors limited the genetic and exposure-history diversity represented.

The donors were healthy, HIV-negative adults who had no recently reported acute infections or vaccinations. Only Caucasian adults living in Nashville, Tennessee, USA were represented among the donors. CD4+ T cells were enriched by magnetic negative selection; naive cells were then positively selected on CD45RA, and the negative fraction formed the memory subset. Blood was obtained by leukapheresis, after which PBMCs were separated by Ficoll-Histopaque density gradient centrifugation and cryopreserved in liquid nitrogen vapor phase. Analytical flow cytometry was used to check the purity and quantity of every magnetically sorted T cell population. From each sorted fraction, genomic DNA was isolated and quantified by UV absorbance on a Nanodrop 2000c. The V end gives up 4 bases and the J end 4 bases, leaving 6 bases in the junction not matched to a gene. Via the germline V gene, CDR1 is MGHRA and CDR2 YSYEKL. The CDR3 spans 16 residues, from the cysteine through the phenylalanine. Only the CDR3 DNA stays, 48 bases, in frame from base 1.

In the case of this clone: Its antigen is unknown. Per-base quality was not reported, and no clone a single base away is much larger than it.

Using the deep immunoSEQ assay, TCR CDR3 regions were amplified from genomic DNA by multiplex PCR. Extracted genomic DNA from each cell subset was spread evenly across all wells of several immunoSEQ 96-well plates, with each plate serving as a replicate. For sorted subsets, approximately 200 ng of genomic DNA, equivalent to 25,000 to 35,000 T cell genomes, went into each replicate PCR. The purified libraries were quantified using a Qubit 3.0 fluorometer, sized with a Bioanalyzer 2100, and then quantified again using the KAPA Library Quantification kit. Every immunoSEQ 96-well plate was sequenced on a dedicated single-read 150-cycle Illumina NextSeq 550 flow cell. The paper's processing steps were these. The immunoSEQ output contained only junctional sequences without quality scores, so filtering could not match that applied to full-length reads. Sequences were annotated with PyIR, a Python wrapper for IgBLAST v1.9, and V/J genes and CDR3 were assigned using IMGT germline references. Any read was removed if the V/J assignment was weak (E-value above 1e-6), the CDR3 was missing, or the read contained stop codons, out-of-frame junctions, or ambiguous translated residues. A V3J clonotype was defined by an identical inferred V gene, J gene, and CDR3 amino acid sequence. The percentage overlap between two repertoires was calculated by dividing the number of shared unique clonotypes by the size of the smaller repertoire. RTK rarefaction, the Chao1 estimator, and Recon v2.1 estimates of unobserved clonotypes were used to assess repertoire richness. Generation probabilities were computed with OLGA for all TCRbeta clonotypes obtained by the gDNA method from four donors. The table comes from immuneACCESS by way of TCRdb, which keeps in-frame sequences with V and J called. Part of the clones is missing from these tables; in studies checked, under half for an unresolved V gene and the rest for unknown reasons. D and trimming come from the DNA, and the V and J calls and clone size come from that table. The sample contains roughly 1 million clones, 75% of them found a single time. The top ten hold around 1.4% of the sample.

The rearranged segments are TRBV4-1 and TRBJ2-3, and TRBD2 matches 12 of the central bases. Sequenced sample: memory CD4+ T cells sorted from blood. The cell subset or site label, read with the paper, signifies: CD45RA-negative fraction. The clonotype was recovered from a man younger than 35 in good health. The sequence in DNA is TGCGCCAGCAGCCGCCGACTAGCGGGAGCTTCAGATACGCAGTATTTT. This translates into CASSRRLAGASDTQYF.